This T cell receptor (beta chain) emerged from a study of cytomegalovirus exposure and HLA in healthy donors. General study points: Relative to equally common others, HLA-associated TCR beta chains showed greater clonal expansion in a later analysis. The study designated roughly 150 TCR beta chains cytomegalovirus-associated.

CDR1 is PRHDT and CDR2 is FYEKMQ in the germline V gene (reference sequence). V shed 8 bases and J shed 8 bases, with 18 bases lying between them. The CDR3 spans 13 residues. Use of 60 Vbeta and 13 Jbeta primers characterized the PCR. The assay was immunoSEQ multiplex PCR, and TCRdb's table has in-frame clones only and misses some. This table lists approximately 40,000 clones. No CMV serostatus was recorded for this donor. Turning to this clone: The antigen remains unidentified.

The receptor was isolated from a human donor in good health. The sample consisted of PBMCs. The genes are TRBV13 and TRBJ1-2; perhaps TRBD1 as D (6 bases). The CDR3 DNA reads TGTGCCAGCGGATTAAACAGGGTAGTAGGCTACACCTTC. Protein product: CASGLNRVVGYTF.